These 8 T cell receptor beta chains were all obtained from the same sample, sequenced in a study of response to subunit inactivated influenza vaccine. TCRdb redid the calling of the RT-PCR reads with MiXCR, one entry per CDR3 protein. The sample has just under 550,000 distinct CDR3 sequences, approximately 22% seen once. Another study also made use of these data, one on T cells expressing NK-cell markers. That source reports: As the method of synthesis, 5'RACE template switching with UMIs yielded TCR beta cDNA.

This sample comprised CD4+ T cells sorted from PBMCs, obtained 12 days after vaccination. These TCRs come from a man aged 45-65 years who received an inactivated influenza vaccine.

The V call is TRBV7-6, the J call TRBJ2-2; TRBD2 matches 12 bases. This CDR3 has 17 amino acids. Germline trimming cut 1 base from V and 4 bases from J; bases unmatched to any gene: 4. Germline loops: CDR1 SGHVS, CDR2 FNYEAQ. The CDR3 reads CASSLVPGLAGTGELFF. Written as DNA, the CDR3 is TGTGCCAGCAGCTTAGTTCCGGGACTAGCGGGCACCGGGGAGCTGTTTTTT.

The chain couples TRBV5-1 to TRBJ2-7; TRBD1 agrees at 10 bases. Germline V gene sequence: CDR1 SGHRS, CDR2 YFSETQ. With 4 bases clipped from V and 5 bases from J, the junction kept 9 bases outside the gene matches. The CDR3 sequence is 15 residues long. The CDR3 DNA follows: TGCGCCAGCAGCAAGCCGGGACAGGGGAATAACGAGCAGTACTTC. Protein: CASSKPGQGNNEQYF. Full variable domain (outside the CDR3, taken from reference TRBV5-1 and TRBJ2-7): KAGVTQTPRYLIKTRGQQVTLSCSPISGHRSVSWYQQTPGQGLQFLFEYFSETQRNKGNFPGRFSGRQFSNSRSEMNVSTLELGDSALYLCASSKPGQGNNEQYFGPGTRLTVT.

The rearrangement links TRBV20-1 to TRBJ1-3, with TRBD1 identical over 7 bases. The V segment lost 7 bases and the J segment 0 bases; nucleotides outside the gene matches: 9. The germline CDR1 and CDR2 sequences are DFQATT and SNEGSKA (reference sequence). CDR3 length: 15 amino acids. The CDR3 here is CSVPGQTLSGNTIYF. The CDR3 bases are TGCAGTGTCCCGGGACAGACCCTCTCTGGAAACACCATATATTTT.

V and J are TRBV27 and TRBJ2-1; D is unresolved. Deletions cut 2 bases from V and 4 bases from J, with 9 bases between. The CDR3 totals 14 residues. Germline CDR1 and CDR2: MNHEY and SMNVEV (reference sequence). The CDR3, as DNA: TGTGCCAGCAGTTTAAGGTGGCCTTACAATGAGCAGTTCTTC. It yields the protein CASSLRWPYNEQFF.

This clonotype was seen at least ten times. Its ends do not fully match the called genes, so a read error is possible. The J gene is TRBJ1-1, the V gene TRBV15; no reliable D call. In germline, CDR1 is LNHNV, CDR2 YYDKDF (reference sequence). The CDR3 covers 14 residues. This CDR3 is CATSGDRRRTEAFF. Here the CDR3 DNA reads TGTGCCACCAGCGGAGACCGCCGACGCACTGAAGCTTTCTTT.

This clonotype has more than one count but fewer than ten. The rearrangement joins TRBV4-3 to TRBJ2-2; D remains unclear. This CDR3 has 13 residues. V was shortened by 2 bases and J by 6 bases, with 7 bases between the two germline ends. Per the germline V gene, CDR1 is LGHNA and CDR2 is YSLEER. The CDR3 loop reads CASSQTNPGELFF. The CDR3 region has the DNA TGCGCCAGCAGCCAAACTAACCCCGGGGAGCTGTTTTTT.

The chain joins TRBV7-2 to TRBJ2-6; D is unresolved. V dropped 5 bases and J dropped 0 bases, with 11 bases sitting between them. The length of the CDR3 is 16 residues. Germline V gene sequence: CDR1 SGHTA, CDR2 FQGNSA. The CDR3 bases are TGTGCCAGCAGCCCATTTCAGCTCTCTGGGGCCAACGTCCTGACTTTC. Its translation: CASSPFQLSGANVLTF. Full variable domain (remainder filled in from reference TRBV7-2 and TRBJ2-6): GAGVSQSPSNKVTEKGKDVELRCDPISGHTALYWYRQSLGQGLEFLIYFQGNSAPDKSGLPSDRFSAERTGGSVSTLTIQRTQQEDSAVYLCASSPFQLSGANVLTFGAGSRLTVL.

V and J are TRBV11-1 and TRBJ2-4, with a weak D call TRBD1 (6 bases). The ends were cut back, 5 bases at V and 0 bases at J, with 23 bases in the middle. Germline-derived CDR1 and CDR2 are SGHAT and FQDESV (reference sequence). The CDR3 contains 19 residues. CDR3 DNA sequence: TGTGCCAGCAGCCCTACGGACAGTAGACTTTCGGGAGCCAAAAACATTCAGTACTTC. Translation: CASSPTDSRLSGAKNIQYF.